This record concerns one TCR beta chain sequence. Libraries were prepared by immunoSEQ multiplex PCR; TCRdb keeps only in-frame clonotypes and omits some of them. Found here are 150,000 to 200,000 clones, 70% to 90% of them singletons; the top ten hold roughly 7%. The entry originates in a study of blood T cell repertoires in COVID-19. Material for sequencing was peripheral blood. This receptor was taken from a man aged 45-65 years with active or convalescent COVID-19.

The CDR3 sequence is CASSARQANTEAFF. In DNA, the CDR3 is TGTGCCAGCAGCGCCCGACAGGCGAACACTGAAGCTTTCTTT. The rearrangement joins TRBV7-2 to TRBJ1-1; TRBD1 might be the D (6 bases). This CDR3 contains 14 residues. V shed 5 bases and J shed 1 base, with 11 bases lying between them. Germline V gene sequence: CDR1 SGHTA, CDR2 FQGNSA.